This TCR beta chain stems from a study of T cell changes during pregnancy in multiple sclerosis (dated by TCRdb to the late 2010s). Study-level background: Changes in the T cell repertoire over the course of pregnancy were examined in this study in women with multiple sclerosis.

CDR1 and CDR2 are read off the germline V gene as SGHRS and YFSETQ. Including the terminal cysteine and phenylalanine, the CDR3 comprises 15 residues. Kept here is only the CDR3 DNA, which spans 45 bases and is read in frame from base 1. V has 4 bases trimmed and J has 4 bases trimmed; junction bases matching no gene number 9. With respect to this clone: Its specific antigen is unknown. The input lacks base qualities; no much larger clone sits a single base away.

The library was produced with the immunoSEQ multiplex PCR assay. The table was pulled from immuneACCESS by TCRdb, which kept in-frame rearrangements only. Such tables lose some clones; where checked, under half of the loss comes from unresolved V genes, and the rest has no known cause. This sample is represented by 70,000 to 95,000 clones; around 91% of them were singletons. 1.5% to 2% of the sample belongs to the ten largest clones. The source of this sequence is a female donor with multiple sclerosis, enrolled in a pregnancy study. This chain joins TRBV5-1 to TRBJ1-2, with 8 junctional bases fitting TRBD1. Here the sequenced sample was peripheral blood, taken before pregnancy. The CDR3 amino acid sequence is: CASSRGQGEGYGYTF. The DNA reads TGCGCCAGCAGCCGTGGACAGGGCGAGGGCTATGGCTACACCTTC.